Listed below are T cell receptor beta chains from one sample, sequenced in a study of technical replicates of blood from several donors. Only in-frame clones appear in the TCRdb table, and some are missing; sequencing was by immunoSEQ multiplex PCR. The data show approximately 88,000 clones, about 93% seen once. The sample taken for sequencing was T cells isolated from PBMCs. Source of these receptors: a human donor in good health. Both conserved end residues are part of each CDR3. A D gene is named only where the DNA matches it firmly. Only some rows state a clone size, as once, few, many or a class for expanded clones.

CDR3 DNA: TGTGCCAGCAGCTTGATTCAGGGGGTAAATCAAGCTTTCTTT; CDR3 protein: CASSLIQGVNQAFF; clone size: NA; V gene: TRBV5-4; D gene: TRBD1; J gene: TRBJ1-1
CDR3 DNA: TGTGCCAGCAGGTTGAGCAATTTAGGAAACACCATATATTTT; CDR3 protein: CASRLSNLGNTIYF; clone size: NA; V gene: TRBV6-5; D gene: NA; J gene: TRBJ1-3
CDR3 DNA: TGTGCCATCAGCGATCAACAGGAGACCGCAGCTTTCTTT; CDR3 protein: CAISDQQETAAFF; clone size: NA; V gene: TRBV10-3; D gene: NA; J gene: TRBJ1-1
CDR3 DNA: TGTGCTAGTGGTTTGGCCCCTAGCGGACGTCCCGCCGGGGAGCTGTTTTTT; CDR3 protein: CASGLAPSGRPAGELFF; clone size: NA; V gene: TRBV12-5; D gene: TRBD2; J gene: TRBJ2-2
CDR3 DNA: TGTGCCAGCAGGAGCGGGAGCTCCTACAATGAGCAGTTCTTC; CDR3 protein: CASRSGSSYNEQFF; clone size: NA; V gene: TRBV27; D gene: TRBD2; J gene: TRBJ2-1
CDR3 DNA: TGTGCCAGCAGCTCTTCGATTGACAGGGAAAATCAGCCCCAGCATTTT; CDR3 protein: CASSSSIDRENQPQHF; clone size: NA; V gene: TRBV7-2; D gene: TRBD1; J gene: TRBJ1-5
CDR3 DNA: TGTGCCAGCAGCCTTGGACTAGCGGGACCCTACGAGCAGTACTTC; CDR3 protein: CASSLGLAGPYEQYF; clone size: NA; V gene: TRBV7-8; D gene: TRBD2; J gene: TRBJ2-7
CDR3 DNA: TGTGCCAGCAGCTCTTCATCCCGCAGCGGGGTTGACACTGAAGCTTTCTTT; CDR3 protein: CASSSSSRSGVDTEAFF; clone size: once; V gene: TRBV7-9; D gene: NA; J gene: TRBJ1-1
CDR3 DNA: TGCGCCAGCAGCCCCGGCAGGGACTACTATGGCTACACCTTC; CDR3 protein: CASSPGRDYYGYTF; clone size: NA; V gene: TRBV5-1; D gene: NA; J gene: TRBJ1-2
CDR3 DNA: TGTGCCGGGGGGGGGTGGAGGCCCCAGCATTTT; CDR3 protein: CAGGGWRPQHF; clone size: NA; V gene: TRBV27; D gene: NA; J gene: TRBJ1-5
CDR3 DNA: TGTGCCAGCAGTTTCTCTGGCGGGAGGGCCCAAGAGACCCAGTACTTC; CDR3 protein: CASSFSGGRAQETQYF; clone size: once; V gene: TRBV28; D gene: TRBD2; J gene: TRBJ2-5